Listed below are T cell receptor beta chains from one sample, sequenced in a study of low-dose radiotherapy and immunotherapy resistance in tumors. TCRdb redid the calling of the reads with MiXCR, one entry per CDR3 protein. The repertoire holds tens of thousands of distinct CDR3 sequences, with 20% as singletons. Here the sequenced sample was PBMCs, taken after low-dose radiotherapy plus immunotherapy. These receptors all come from a female donor with ovarian cancer. CDR3s include the opening cysteine and the closing phenylalanine or tryptophan. The D gene is left open where the match is weak. A clone size is listed for some rows: how often the clone was seen (once, few, many), or a class if it is expanded.

D	size	V	J	DNA	CDR3
NA	many	TRBV16	TRBJ1-4	TGTGCCAGCAGCCAATTTTGGTCAGGGGAGGCGAAACTGTTTTTT	CASSQFWSGEAKLFF
NA	NA	TRBV7-9	TRBJ2-1	TGTGCCAGCAGCCTCAGGGTGGTTGAGCAGTTCTTC	CASSLRVVEQFF
NA	many	TRBV20-1	TRBJ2-7	TGCAGTGCTAGAGGCCAGGGGTACGGCTACGAGCAGTACTTC	CSARGQGYGYEQYF
TRBD1	NA	TRBV6-2/TRBV6-3	TRBJ2-3	TGTGCCAGCAGTCGGGACAGCCTAAACACGCAGTATTTT	CASSRDSLNTQYF
TRBD1	once	TRBV29-1	TRBJ2-7	TGCAGCGTTGAGACTATGGGACAGGGGGCGGATCAGTCCTACGAGCAGTACTTC	CSVETMGQGADQSYEQYF
NA	NA	TRBV6-6	TRBJ2-5	TGTGCCAGCAGTTACAAGGGGGGGCCGTACCAAGAGACCCAGTACTTC	CASSYKGGPYQETQYF
NA	many	TRBV4-1	TRBJ2-3	TGCGCCAGCAGCCAAGATCTGGACTACTTCGCAGATACGCAGTATTTT	CASSQDLDYFADTQYF
NA	medium-sized	TRBV28	TRBJ2-7	TGTGCCAGCACCCCCGCTACCAGGGGGACTGTCAACGAGCAGTACTTC	CASTPATRGTVNEQYF
NA	many	TRBV7-8	TRBJ1-1	TGTGCCAGCAGCTTAGCGGGACTGCCGAACACTGAAGCTTTCTTT	CASSLAGLPNTEAFF
TRBD2	many	TRBV19	TRBJ2-2	TGTGCCAGTAGCAAACCCGATAGCGGGAAATACACCGGGGAGCTGTTTTTT	CASSKPDSGKYTGELFF
TRBD1	few	TRBV20-1	TRBJ2-2	TGCAGTGCTAGGACAGGGGATCGTAACGGGGAGCTGTTTTTT	CSARTGDRNGELFF
NA	many	TRBV29-1	TRBJ2-1	TGCAGCGTTGCCAGGGATTTTTACAATGAGCAGTTCTTC	CSVARDFYNEQFF
TRBD1	many	TRBV9	TRBJ1-2	TGTGCCAGCAGCGTCGGACAGGCGCGCCCGGACTATGGCTACACCTTC	CASSVGQARPDYGYTF
TRBD2	NA	TRBV20-1	TRBJ2-1	TGCAGTGCTAGCGCGACTAGCCCTTCCTACAATGAGCAGTTCTTC	CSASATSPSYNEQFF
NA	many	TRBV4-1	TRBJ2-6	TGCGCCAGCAGCCAAGCAATATCCGGGGCCAACGTCCTGACTTTC	CASSQAISGANVLTF
NA	many	TRBV29-1	TRBJ2-3	TGCAGCGTTTCATCCGGGACAAGACTAGATACGCAGTATTTT	CSVSSGTRLDTQYF
NA	many	TRBV10-1	TRBJ2-5	TGCGCCAGCAGTGAGTCCGGGTCAGATCAAGAGACCCAGTACTTC	CASSESGSDQETQYF
NA	NA	TRBV7-9	TRBJ1-1	TGTGCCAGCGAACGGGCCTCCGCTTGGGTGACTGAAGCTTTCTTT	CASERASAWVTEAFF
TRBD2	once	TRBV11-2	TRBJ2-1	TGTGCCAGCAGATGGACTAGCGCTTACAATGAGCAGTTCTTC	CASRWTSAYNEQFF
NA	many	TRBV19	TRBJ2-5	TGTGCCAGTAGGAACTCCGGGGGAGAAGAGACCCAGTACTTC	CASRNSGGEETQYF
NA	many	TRBV5-1	TRBJ1-2	TGCGCCAGCAGATGGGACCTTCCAGGGGGCTACACCTTC	CASRWDLPGGYTF
NA	many	TRBV27	TRBJ2-1	TGTGCCAGCAGCCTCGGGAGTAGCTCCTACAATGAGCAGTTCTTC	CASSLGSSSYNEQFF
NA	medium-sized	TRBV5-1	TRBJ2-3	TGCGCCAGCAGTTGGGTTGGGGGCAATCCTAGCACAGATACGCAGTATTTT	CASSWVGGNPSTDTQYF
NA	many	TRBV29-1	TRBJ1-3	TGCAGCGTTGTCGAGGGCGCGAGAAACACCATATATTTT	CSVVEGARNTIYF
TRBD1	many	TRBV5-6	TRBJ1-1	TGTGCCAGCAGCCCAGGGACAGGCGGGAAAGTAGGCGCTTTCTTT	CASSPGTGGKVGAFF
NA	NA	TRBV28	TRBJ1-5	TGTGCCAGCAGCCAGGGAGGTAGCAATCAGCCCCAGCATTTT	CASSQGGSNQPQHF
NA	few	TRBV6-6	TRBJ2-1	TGTGCCAGCAACGAAGGAGGCATCAATGAGCAGTTCTTC	CASNEGGINEQFF
NA	many	TRBV12-3/TRBV12-4	TRBJ2-1	TGTGCCAGCAGGCTCGGGACTTCCAGCTCCTACAATGAGCAGTTCTTC	CASRLGTSSSYNEQFF
NA	many	TRBV26	TRBJ2-7	TGTGCCAGCACAGGGGGACTTTACGAGCAGTACTTC	CASTGGLYEQYF
NA	many	TRBV10-1	TRBJ2-2	TGCGCCAGCAGCCGAGGGGAGGCCGGGGAGCTGTTTTTT	CASSRGEAGELFF
NA	NA	TRBV10-3	TRBJ2-7	TGTGCCATCAGTGAACCAACTCCGGGACAAAGCTACGAGCAGTACTTC	CAISEPTPGQSYEQYF
NA	NA	TRBV21-1	TRBJ2-2	TGTGCCAGCACGGCGACAGGGGGGCACATAATACCTTGGAGGTTGTTTTTT	CASTATGGHIIPWRLFF
TRBD2	few	TRBV3-1	TRBJ2-1	TGTGCCAGCAGCTCAGTGAGCGGGGGATACAATGAGCAGTTCTTC	CASSSVSGGYNEQFF
NA	few	TRBV11-2	TRBJ1-4	TGTGCCAGCAGCCCGCTGTCCGGAACAACTAATGAAAAACTGTTTTTT	CASSPLSGTTNEKLFF
TRBD2	NA	TRBV6-4	TRBJ2-7	TGTGCCAGCAGTTTGACTAGCGGTAACTCCTACGAGCAGTACTTC	CASSLTSGNSYEQYF
TRBD1	many	TRBV5-1	TRBJ1-4	TGCGCCAGCAGCTTGGAGGGACAGGCAGGCGCTAATGAAAAACTGTTTTTT	CASSLEGQAGANEKLFF
TRBD1	NA	TRBV4-2	TRBJ2-1	TGTGCCAGCAGCGGCCGGGACAGGGAATACAATGAGCAGTTCTTC	CASSGRDREYNEQFF
NA	few	TRBV5-5	TRBJ2-7	TGTGCCAGCAGCTTGACGGGCAGCCTAATCTACGAGCAGTACTTC	CASSLTGSLIYEQYF
NA	many	TRBV3-1	TRBJ2-7	TGTGCCAGCAGCCAGGGCCTGGTGGGAGAGCAGTACTTC	CASSQGLVGEQYF
NA	many	TRBV28	TRBJ2-1	TGTGCCAGCAGCCCGTCAGGTCAGAGGTACAATGAGCAGTTCTTC	CASSPSGQRYNEQFF
NA	many	TRBV29-1	TRBJ1-1	TGCAGCGTACTAGGGGGGGCTGACACTGAAGCTTTCTTT	CSVLGGADTEAFF
NA	NA	TRBV28	TRBJ2-7	TGTGCCATCACACCTGGCGGCAGGGTCTACGAGCAGTACTTC	CAITPGGRVYEQYF
TRBD1	many	TRBV4-1	TRBJ2-1	TGCGCCAGCAGCTCTCGGGACAGGGAGGCAAATGAGCAGTTCTTC	CASSSRDREANEQFF
TRBD1	many	TRBV27	TRBJ2-1	TGTGCCAGCAGGATCTCCGGGACAGGGGGTCTTTTTGAGCAGTTCTTC	CASRISGTGGLFEQFF
TRBD2	many	TRBV30	TRBJ2-2	TGTGCCTGGAGTACTAGCGGGGGGACCACCGGGGAGCTGTTTTTT	CAWSTSGGTTGELFF
TRBD2	many	TRBV20-1	TRBJ2-3	TGCAGTGCTAGGGAGCGGGGGATTAGCACAGATACGCAGTATTTT	CSARERGISTDTQYF
TRBD2	many	TRBV5-1	TRBJ2-7	TGCGCCAGCAGGGAGGGACTAGCGGTTACCTACGAGCAGTACTTC	CASREGLAVTYEQYF
NA	NA	TRBV24-1	TRBJ2-1	TGTGCCACCAGTGGGGGGACCTCCCCTGGGGGCTCCTACAATGAGCAGTTCTTC	CATSGGTSPGGSYNEQFF
TRBD1	medium-sized	TRBV5-1	TRBJ2-2	TGCGCCAGCAGCCCCTGGGGCGGACAGGGGGCCACCGGGGAGCTGTTTTTT	CASSPWGGQGATGELFF
NA	many	TRBV5-1	TRBJ2-6	TGCGCCAGCAGCTTGGCGGGGGCGATCGGGGCCAACGTCCTGACTTTC	CASSLAGAIGANVLTF